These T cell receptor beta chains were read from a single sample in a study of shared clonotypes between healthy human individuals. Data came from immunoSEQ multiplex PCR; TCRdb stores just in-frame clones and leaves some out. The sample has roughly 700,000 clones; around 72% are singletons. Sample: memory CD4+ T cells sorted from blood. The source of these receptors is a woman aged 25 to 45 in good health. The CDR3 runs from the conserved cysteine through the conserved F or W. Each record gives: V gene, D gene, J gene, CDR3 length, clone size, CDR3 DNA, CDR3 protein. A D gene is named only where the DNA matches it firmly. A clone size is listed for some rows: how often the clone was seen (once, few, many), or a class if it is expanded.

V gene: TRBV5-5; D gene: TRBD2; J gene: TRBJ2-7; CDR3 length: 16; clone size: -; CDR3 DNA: TGTGCCAGCAACCCCACACTAGCGGGAACGTCCTACGAGCAGTACTTC; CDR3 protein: CASNPTLAGTSYEQYF
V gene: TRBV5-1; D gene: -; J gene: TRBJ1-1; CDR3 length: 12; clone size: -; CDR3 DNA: TGCGCCAGCAGCTTGGACCAGACTGAAGCTTTCTTT; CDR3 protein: CASSLDQTEAFF
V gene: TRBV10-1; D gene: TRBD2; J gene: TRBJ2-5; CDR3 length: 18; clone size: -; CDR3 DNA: TGCGCCAGCAGTGGGGTTCCGGGGCTAGCGGGAGATCAAGAGGCCCAGTACTTC; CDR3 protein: CASSGVPGLAGDQEAQYF
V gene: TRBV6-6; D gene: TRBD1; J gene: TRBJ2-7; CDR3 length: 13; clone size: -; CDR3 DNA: TGTGCCAGCAGTCAAGGGACAGGGGGCGAGCAGTACTTC; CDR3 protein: CASSQGTGGEQYF
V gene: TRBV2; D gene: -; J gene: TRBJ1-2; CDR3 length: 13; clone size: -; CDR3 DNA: TGTGCCAGCAGTCAGGGCCCTAACTATGGCTACACCTTC; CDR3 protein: CASSQGPNYGYTF
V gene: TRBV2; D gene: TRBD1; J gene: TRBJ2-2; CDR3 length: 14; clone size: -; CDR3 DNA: TGTGCCAGCACAGGGACAGCGAACACCGGGGAGCTGTTTTTT; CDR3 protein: CASTGTANTGELFF
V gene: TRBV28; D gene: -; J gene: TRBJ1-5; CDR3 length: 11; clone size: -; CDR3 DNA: TGTGCCAGCAGGAATCATCAGCCCCAGCATTTT; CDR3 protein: CASRNHQPQHF
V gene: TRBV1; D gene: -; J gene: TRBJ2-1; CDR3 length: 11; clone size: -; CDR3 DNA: TGCACCAGGGGACTACCCAATGAGCAGTTCTTC; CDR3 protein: CTRGLPNEQFF
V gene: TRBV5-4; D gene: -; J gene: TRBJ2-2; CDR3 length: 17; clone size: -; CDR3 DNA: TGTGCCAGCAGCCTGGGGGGCCCGGGGTTTGATTCCGGGGAGCTGTTTTTT; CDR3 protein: CASSLGGPGFDSGELFF
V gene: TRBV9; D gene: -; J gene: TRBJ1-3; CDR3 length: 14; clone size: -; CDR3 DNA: TGTGCCAGCAGCGTAGGGCCCGCCGGAAACACCATATATTTT; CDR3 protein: CASSVGPAGNTIYF
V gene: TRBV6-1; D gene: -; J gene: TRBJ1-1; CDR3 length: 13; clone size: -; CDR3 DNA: TGTGCCAGCAGGAAAACAGGGAGCCCTGAAGCTTTCTTT; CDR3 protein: CASRKTGSPEAFF
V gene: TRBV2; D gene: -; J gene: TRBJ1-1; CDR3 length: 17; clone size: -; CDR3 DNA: TGTGCCAGCATTTATGGAGGGAACAGGGCACAGAACACTGAAGCTTTCTTT; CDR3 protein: CASIYGGNRAQNTEAFF
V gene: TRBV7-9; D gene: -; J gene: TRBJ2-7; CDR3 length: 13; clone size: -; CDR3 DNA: TGTGCCAGCAGCGGGCTAGACCCCTACGAGCAGTACTTC; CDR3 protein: CASSGLDPYEQYF
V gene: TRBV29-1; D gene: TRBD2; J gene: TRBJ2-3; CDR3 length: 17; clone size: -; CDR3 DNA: TGCAGCGTGCGGGGACTAGCGGGCGTCGTCCGGGAGGATACGCAGTATTTT; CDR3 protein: CSVRGLAGVVREDTQYF
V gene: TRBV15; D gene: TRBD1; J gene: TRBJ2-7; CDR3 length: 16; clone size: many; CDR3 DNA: TGTGCCACCAGCAGAGATCCACAGGGGGCGGCTTACGAGCAGTACTTC; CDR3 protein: CATSRDPQGAAYEQYF
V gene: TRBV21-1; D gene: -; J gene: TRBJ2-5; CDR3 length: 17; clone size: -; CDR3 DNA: TGTGCCAGCAGCAAATTCAAGATAGCGGGACCTCAAGAGACCCAGTACTTC; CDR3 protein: CASSKFKIAGPQETQYF
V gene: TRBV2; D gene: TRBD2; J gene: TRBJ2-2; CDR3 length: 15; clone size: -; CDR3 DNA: TGTGCCAGCAGGGGTAGCGGGATGGGCACCGGGGAGCTGTTTTTT; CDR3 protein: CASRGSGMGTGELFF
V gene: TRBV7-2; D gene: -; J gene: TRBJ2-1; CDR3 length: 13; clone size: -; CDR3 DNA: TGTGCCAGCAGCTTTCTCGGCTACAATGAGCAGTTCTTC; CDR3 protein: CASSFLGYNEQFF
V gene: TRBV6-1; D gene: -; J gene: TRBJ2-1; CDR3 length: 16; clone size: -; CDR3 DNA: TGTGCCAGCAGTGAGTCTTGGAGCGCGAACTACAATGAGCAGTTCTTC; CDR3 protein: CASSESWSANYNEQFF
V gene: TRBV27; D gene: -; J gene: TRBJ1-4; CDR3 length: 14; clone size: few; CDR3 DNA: TGTGCCAGCAGCCTTCTGGGGGCGGGGGGAAAACTGTTTTTT; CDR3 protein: CASSLLGAGGKLFF
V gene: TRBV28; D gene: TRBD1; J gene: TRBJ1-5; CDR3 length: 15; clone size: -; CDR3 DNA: TGTGCCAGCAGTTTAGGGAGACAGGGAAAACAGCCCCAGCATTTT; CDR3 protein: CASSLGRQGKQPQHF
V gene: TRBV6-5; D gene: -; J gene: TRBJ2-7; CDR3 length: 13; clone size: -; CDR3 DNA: TGTGCCAGCAGTTGGGACCGTGCGGACGAGCAGTACTTC; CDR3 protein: CASSWDRADEQYF
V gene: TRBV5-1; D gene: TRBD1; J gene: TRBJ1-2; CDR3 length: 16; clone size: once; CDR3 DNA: TGCGCCAGCAGCTCCGCGTGGATAACAGGGGCCCATGGCTACACCTTC; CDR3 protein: CASSSAWITGAHGYTF
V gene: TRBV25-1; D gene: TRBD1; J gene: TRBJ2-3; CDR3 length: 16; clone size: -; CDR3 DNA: TGTGCCAGCAGCCTCCAAACAGGGGACGGCACAGATACGCAGTATTTT; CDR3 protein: CASSLQTGDGTDTQYF
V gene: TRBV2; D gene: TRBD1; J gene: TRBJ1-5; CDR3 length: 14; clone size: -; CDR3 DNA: TGTGCCAGCAGGGAGGGGACAGTAAATCAGCCCCAGCATTTT; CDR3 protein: CASREGTVNQPQHF
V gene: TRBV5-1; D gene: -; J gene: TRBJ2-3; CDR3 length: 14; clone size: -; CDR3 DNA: TGCGCCAGCAGCCAGGGAGGAGGAACAGATACGCAGTATTTT; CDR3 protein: CASSQGGGTDTQYF
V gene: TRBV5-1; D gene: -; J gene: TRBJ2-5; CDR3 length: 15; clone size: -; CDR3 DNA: TGCGCCAGCAGCTTGGTAGCAGGGCAAGAAGAGACCCAGTACTTC; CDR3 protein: CASSLVAGQEETQYF
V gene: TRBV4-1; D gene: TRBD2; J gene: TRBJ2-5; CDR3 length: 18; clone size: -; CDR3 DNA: TGCGCCAGCAGCCAAGATAGTACTAGCGGGACGTCTTCAGAGACCCAGTACTTC; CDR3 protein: CASSQDSTSGTSSETQYF
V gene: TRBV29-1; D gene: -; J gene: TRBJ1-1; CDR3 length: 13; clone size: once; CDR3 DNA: TGCAGCGTTAAAGGACGGTCGAACACTGAAGCTTTCTTT; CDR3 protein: CSVKGRSNTEAFF
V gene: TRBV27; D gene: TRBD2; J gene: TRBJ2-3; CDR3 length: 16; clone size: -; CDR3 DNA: TGTGCCAGCAGTGTAGCGGGGAGCGGGAGGGCAGATACGCAGTATTTT; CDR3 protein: CASSVAGSGRADTQYF
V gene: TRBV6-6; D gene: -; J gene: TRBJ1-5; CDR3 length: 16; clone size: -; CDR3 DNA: TGTGCCAGCAGTAACCACTTAGGGTATAGCAATCAGCCCCAGCATTTT; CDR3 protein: CASSNHLGYSNQPQHF
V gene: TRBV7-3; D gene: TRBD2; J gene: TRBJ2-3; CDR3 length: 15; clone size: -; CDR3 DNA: TGTGCCAGCAGTCGTAGCGGGACTAGCACAGATACGCAGTATTTT; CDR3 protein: CASSRSGTSTDTQYF
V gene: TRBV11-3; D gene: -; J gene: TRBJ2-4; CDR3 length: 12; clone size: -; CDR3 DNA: TGTGCCAGCAGCCGAGATAGTAACATTCAGTACTTC; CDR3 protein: CASSRDSNIQYF
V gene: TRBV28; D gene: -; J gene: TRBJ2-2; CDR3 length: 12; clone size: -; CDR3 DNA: TGTGCCAGCAGTAGGGGGGCCGGGGAGCTGTTTTTT; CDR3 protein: CASSRGAGELFF
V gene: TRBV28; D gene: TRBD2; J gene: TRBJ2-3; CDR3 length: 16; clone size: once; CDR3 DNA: TGTGCCAGCAGTTTAGATAGCGGGAGTCGAACAGATACGCAGTATTTT; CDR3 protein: CASSLDSGSRTDTQYF
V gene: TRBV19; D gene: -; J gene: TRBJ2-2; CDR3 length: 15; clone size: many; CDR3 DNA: TGTGCCAGTAAGATGGATGGGGGGAACACCGGGGAGCTGTTTTTT; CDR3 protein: CASKMDGGNTGELFF
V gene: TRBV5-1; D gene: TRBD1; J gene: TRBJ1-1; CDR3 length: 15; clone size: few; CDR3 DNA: TGCGCCAGCAGCCTGACAGGGGGTCGGGACACTGAAGCTTTCTTT; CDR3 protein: CASSLTGGRDTEAFF
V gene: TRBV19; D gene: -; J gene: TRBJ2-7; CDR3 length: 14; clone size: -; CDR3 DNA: TGTGCCAGTAGTATAGGGCCCCGGGGCGCCGAGCAGTACTTC; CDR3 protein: CASSIGPRGAEQYF
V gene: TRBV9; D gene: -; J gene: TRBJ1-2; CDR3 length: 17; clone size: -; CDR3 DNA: TGTGCCAGCAGCGTAGGCCAGAGCACAGGGAGAGTCTATGGCTACACCTTC; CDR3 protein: CASSVGQSTGRVYGYTF
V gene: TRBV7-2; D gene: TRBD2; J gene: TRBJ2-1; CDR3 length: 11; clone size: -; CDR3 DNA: TGTGCCAGCAGCTCACTAGCGGAGCAGTTCTTC; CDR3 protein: CASSSLAEQFF
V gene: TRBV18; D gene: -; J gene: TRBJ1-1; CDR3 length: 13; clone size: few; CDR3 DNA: TGTGCCAGCTCACAGGGAATTAACACTGAAGCTTTCTTT; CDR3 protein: CASSQGINTEAFF
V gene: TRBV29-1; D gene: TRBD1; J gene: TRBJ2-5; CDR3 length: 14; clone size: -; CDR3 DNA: TGCAGCATAAAACCCGGGACAGGGCAAGAGACCCAGTACTTC; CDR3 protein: CSIKPGTGQETQYF
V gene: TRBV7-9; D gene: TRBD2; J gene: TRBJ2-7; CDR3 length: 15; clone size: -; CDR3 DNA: TGTGCCAGCAGCGGGACTAGCGGGACACCCTACGAGCAGTACTTC; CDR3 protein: CASSGTSGTPYEQYF